Included here is one T cell receptor beta chain sequence, with context. No antigen is known for it. The length of the CDR3 is 13 residues. V lost 2 bases and J 4 bases, leaving 10 bases between the germline ends. Germline V gives CDR1 SGHDT, CDR2 YYEEEE. The record originates from a study of cytomegalovirus exposure and HLA in healthy donors. General study results and limits: It is likely that the observed cluster of highly shared sequence variants was a sequencing artifact.

PCR employed 60 Vbeta and 13 Jbeta primers. The protocol was immunoSEQ multiplex PCR, while the TCRdb copy is restricted to in-frame clones and leaves out a portion. The ten most abundant clones cover 1.5% to 2% of a sample with 100,000 to 150,000 clones. The chain has TRBV5-6 and TRBJ2-7, with TRBD2 as a possible D gene (5 bases). Sequencing input: PBMCs. The TCR was taken from a middle-aged woman in good health and CMV-seropositive. This CDR3 is CASSFPGLYEQYF. CDR3 DNA sequence: TGTGCCAGCAGCTTTCCAGGACTGTACGAGCAGTACTTC.